The TCR beta chain under discussion was sequenced for a study of tumor-infiltrating lymphocytes in primary liver carcinoma. Study details: Patients were both men and women, whose ages ran from 30 to 69 years. Among the tumors, stages were T1-T3 N0M0 and sizes about 4 to 11 cm.

Alongside blood RNA obtained from unsorted whole blood, germline DNA was also extracted. None of the patients had received treatment, and all had chronic HBV infection. Study-wide results and caveats: Tumor-adjacent and tumor-blood pairs overlapped less than tumor region pairs did.

Concerning this clonotype: Its antigen is undetermined.

The researchers produced TCR beta cDNA from 400 to 650 ng total RNA with a constant-region primer. Library construction for TCR beta comprised three nested multiplex PCR rounds performed with slightly modified ARM-PCR. In the first two PCR rounds, TRBV1-TRBV30 forward primers were paired with a C-beta reverse primer, and each round lasted about 10 cycles. TCRdb redid the calling of the multiplex PCR reads with MiXCR, one entry per CDR3 protein. The profile shows 300,000 to 350,000 distinct CDR3 sequences, around 60% of them singletons. This CDR3 region has 14 residues. V was pared by 6 bases and J by 4 bases, with 5 bases of the junction left unmatched. Germline assignment: CDR1 SNHLY and CDR2 FYNNEI.

The sample consisted of peripheral blood. The receptor was derived from a man in his forties or fifties with primary liver carcinoma and hepatitis B virus infection. The chain carries TRBV2 and TRBJ2-7; 11 bases line up with TRBD2. Here the CDR3 reads CASRLAGATYEQYF. The CDR3 coding sequence is TGTGCCAGCAGACTAGCGGGAGCGACGTACGAGCAGTACTTC.